The next 31 T cell receptor beta chains were all read from a single sample in a study of Graves' ophthalmopathy and Graves' hyperthyroidism. The authors amplified TCR beta CDR3 regions, and they did so from RNA transcripts for repertoire sequencing. The authors performed first-round RT-PCR with HTBI primers and then a second-round multiplex PCR. TCRdb re-derived calls from the multiplex PCR reads in MiXCR, one entry per CDR3 protein. The data contain roughly 220,000 distinct CDR3 sequences, approximately 42% of them seen just once; the ten biggest clones take up around 47%. Material: peripheral blood. The receptors were gathered from an adult man with Graves' ophthalmopathy.

This clonotype was detected many times. This rearrangement joins TRBV20-1 to TRBJ1-1; 7 positions agree with TRBD1. CDR3 size: 11 residues. CDR1 and CDR2 from the germline V gene are DFQATT and SNEGSKA (reference sequence). J gave up 3 bases and V 8 bases, and 3 bases lay outside the gene matches. The CDR3 spells CSQTGDTEAFF. The CDR3 DNA sequence: TGCAGTCAAACAGGGGACACTGAAGCTTTCTTT.

Worth noting for this clonotype: A read error may produce the germline difference seen at one junction end. The CDR3 DNA is TGTGCCAGCAGGAATCGGCCGGGAGGGGGGGAAAAACTGTTTTTT. It translates to CASRNRPGGGEKLFF. J is TRBJ1-4 and V is TRBV10-1; TRBD1 is a possible D gene (6 bases). CDR1 is WNHNN and CDR2 is SYGVQD in the germline V gene (reference sequence). This CDR3 contains 15 residues.

The chain carries TRBV7-2 and TRBJ1-1; 9 nucleotides align to TRBD1. This CDR3 is 17 amino acids long. Germline-derived CDR1 and CDR2 are SGHTA and FQGNSA. The V gene end was trimmed by 4 bases and the J gene end by 1 base; junction bases not matched to a gene: 10. The CDR3 region is CASSSWTGASRNTEAFF. CDR3 nucleotide sequence: TGTGCCAGCAGCTCGTGGACAGGGGCCTCCCGGAACACTGAAGCTTTCTTT. The entire variable domain, with the rest obtained from reference TRBV7-2 and TRBJ1-1, is as follows: GAGVSQSPSNKVTEKGKDVELRCDPISGHTALYWYRQSLGQGLEFLIYFQGNSAPDKSGLPSDRFSAERTGGSVSTLTIQRTQQEDSAVYLCASSSWTGASRNTEAFFGQGTRLTVV.

The chain employs TRBV19 and TRBJ1-2; the D is unclear. This CDR3 is built from 16 residues. V was trimmed by 5 bases and J by 1 base, leaving 17 bases between them. Germline values: CDR1 LNHDA, CDR2 SQIVND (reference sequence). The CDR3 DNA sequence: TGTGCCAGTAGTCCCCCCGTCTCCACGATTAACTATGGCTACACCTTC. It is translated as CASSPPVSTINYGYTF.

At least ten counts were recorded for this clonotype. CDR3 bases: TGCAGCGTTTCCGACAGTTCAGACTATGGCTACACCTTC. Its protein is CSVSDSSDYGYTF. The chain uses TRBV29-1 and TRBJ1-2; TRBD1 might be the D (5 bases). This CDR3 spans 13 amino acids. Per germline, CDR1 SQVTM and CDR2 ANQGSEA. With 5 bases removed from V and 3 bases from J, the gap between germline ends came to 13 bases.

CDR3 bases: TGTGCCAGCAGTGCCTTGAATCAGCCCCAGCATTTT. Encoded protein: CASSALNQPQHF. The rearrangement links TRBV6-6 to TRBJ1-5; no reliable D call. Looked up from germline, CDR1 is MNHNY and CDR2 is SVGAGI (reference sequence). With 5 bases removed from V and 4 bases from J, the gap between germline ends came to 6 bases. The CDR3 is made up of 12 amino acids.

This clonotype was counted at least ten times. The V gene is TRBV20-1, the J gene TRBJ2-7; no clear D gene. This CDR3 is 14 amino acids long. Germline V lookup: CDR1 DFQATT, CDR2 SNEGSKA (reference sequence). Trimming cost V 5 bases and J 0 bases, with 14 bases left between them. The CDR3 DNA reads TGCAGTGCTGAACAACTTGGTAGCTCCTACGAGCAGTACTTC. The encoded protein is CSAEQLGSSYEQYF.

This clonotype was counted between two and nine times. The chain links TRBV7-2 to TRBJ1-6, with TRBD1 as a possible D gene (5 bases). The CDR3 spans 14 residues. V was cut by 5 bases and J by 7 bases, with 12 bases left in between. Looked up from germline, CDR1 is SGHTA and CDR2 is FQGNSA. As DNA, the CDR3 is TGTGCCAGCAGCGCCGGGACGAGAAATTCACCCCTCCACTTT. Translated, it gives CASSAGTRNSPLHF.

This chain uses TRBV29-1 with TRBJ1-5; D might be TRBD1 (6 bases). Trimming took off 4 bases at V and 1 base at J, with 11 bases between the two ends. CDR1 and CDR2 (germline): SQVTM, ANQGSEA. This CDR3 is 14 amino acids long. CDR3 in DNA: TGCAGCGTTGCTCCGGGGGCGAGCAATCAGCCCCAGCATTTT. This gives the protein CSVAPGASNQPQHF.

This clonotype was found a few times. This chain joins TRBV2 and TRBJ1-2; perhaps TRBD1 as D (6 bases). The CDR3 loop spans 14 amino acids. Germline CDR1 SNHLY, CDR2 FYNNEI. Trimming left V 8 bases short and J 4 bases short, with 17 bases between. This chain's CDR3 is CASSTGGASYGYTF. Written as DNA, the CDR3 is TGTGCCAGCTCCACCGGGGGGGCCAGCTATGGCTACACCTTC.

The chain recombines TRBV7-9 with TRBJ1-5; no clear D. V dropped 7 bases and J dropped 8 bases, with 12 bases sitting between them. This CDR3 is built from 12 residues. Germline CDR1 reads SEHNR; CDR2 reads FQNEAQ (reference sequence). CDR3 amino acids: CASTDRGEPQHF. CDR3 bases: TGTGCCAGCACCGATCGCGGGGAGCCCCAGCATTTT.

The chain is built from TRBV7-9 and TRBJ1-1; D is undetermined. The V gene's germline CDR1 is SEHNR and CDR2 FQNEAQ (reference sequence). Trimming took off 1 base at V and 6 bases at J, with 6 bases between the two ends. The CDR3 covers 12 residues. CDR3 amino acids: CASSLGRAEAFF. In nucleotides, the CDR3 is TGTGCCAGCAGCTTAGGGCGCGCTGAAGCTTTCTTT.

This clonotype has a handful of counts. V usage is TRBV9 and J usage is TRBJ1-1; 7 bases are a match to TRBD1. CDR3 length equals 14 residues. Germline V gene lookup returns CDR1 SGDLS and CDR2 YYNGEE. Trimming took 5 bases from V and 4 from J; bases not matched to a gene: 8. The CDR3 region is CASSLGGSGTEAFF. The CDR3 DNA reads TGTGCCAGCAGTTTAGGGGGCAGCGGCACTGAAGCTTTCTTT.

This clonotype was detected only a few times. The CDR3 DNA sequence: TGTGCCAGCGCGTACAGGGGGTCGAACACTGAAGCTTTCTTT. Its translation is CASAYRGSNTEAFF. The chain links TRBV6-5 to TRBJ1-1, with 8 positions matching TRBD1. Unmatched junction bases numbered 6, after V lost 8 bases and J lost 1 base. This CDR3 is built from 14 residues. Looked up from germline, CDR1 is MNHEY and CDR2 is SVGAGI.

This chain uses TRBV5-1 with TRBJ1-4; D not certain. Between the trimmed V and J ends, which lost 2 bases and 4 bases, there was a span of 6 bases. CDR3 length equals 13 residues. Germline loops: CDR1 SGHRS, CDR2 YFSETQ. The CDR3 nucleotides read TGCGCCAGCAGCTTTGGAGTTAATGAAAAACTGTTTTTT. This gives the protein CASSFGVNEKLFF.

The chain uses TRBV20-1 and TRBJ1-5, with D perhaps matching TRBD1 (6 bases). Germline values: CDR1 DFQATT, CDR2 SNEGSKA (reference sequence). The CDR3 sequence is 13 residues long. V lost 4 bases to trimming and J lost 2 bases, with 9 bases between them. CDR3 bases: TGCAGTGCTATACAGGGTGGCAATCAGCCCCAGCATTTT. It yields the protein CSAIQGGNQPQHF.

There are a few counts of this clonotype. The chain uses TRBV4-1 and TRBJ2-5; a weak D match, TRBD2 (6 bases). With 0 bases removed from V and 7 bases from J, the gap between germline ends came to 15 bases. The CDR3 is 15 residues long. Germline loops: CDR1 MGHRA, CDR2 YSYEKL. DNA of the CDR3: TGCGCCAGCAGCCAAGACCCGACTAGATTGGGGACCCAGTACTTC. Protein sequence: CASSQDPTRLGTQYF.

The J gene is TRBJ2-7, the V gene TRBV2, with TRBD2 identical over 7 bases. Germline V gene lookup returns CDR1 SNHLY and CDR2 FYNNEI. The CDR3 is 15 residues long. V was clipped by 5 bases and J by 5 bases; unmatched bases: 12. The CDR3 is CASSYSLSLADEQYF. The CDR3 DNA is TGTGCCAGCAGTTACTCGCTGAGTCTAGCGGACGAGCAGTACTTC.

There are a few counts of this clonotype. V gene TRBV10-2 combines with J gene TRBJ1-4; no reliable D call. The CDR3 length is 12 residues. Looked up from germline, CDR1 is WSHSY and CDR2 is SAAADI. Trimming cost V 10 bases and J 0 bases, with 6 bases left between them. The CDR3: CATRATNEKLFF. The DNA of the CDR3 is TGCGCCACCCGTGCAACTAATGAAAAACTGTTTTTT.

The rearrangement links TRBV3-1 to TRBJ1-2; TRBD1 might be the D (6 bases). V gave up 1 base and J gave up 8 bases, with 8 bases separating them. This CDR3 contains 12 residues. Germline V gives CDR1 LGHDT, CDR2 YNNKEL (reference sequence). As DNA, the CDR3 is TGTGCCAGCAGCCAAGGGGGGCGCGGCTACACCTTC. It encodes CASSQGGRGYTF.

The sample holds a few counts of this clonotype. This chain links TRBV7-9 with TRBJ2-5, with D possibly matching TRBD1 (6 bases). V was clipped by 6 bases and J by 6 bases, with 20 bases between them. The length of the CDR3 is 15 residues. Germline V lookup: CDR1 SEHNR, CDR2 FQNEAQ (reference sequence). CDR3 nucleotides: TGTGCCAGCAGTACAAAAGCGGACAGAGAGAAGACCCAGTACTTC. It yields the protein CASSTKADREKTQYF.

This clonotype has a handful of counts. This chain links TRBV7-3 with TRBJ1-5, with a weak D call TRBD1 (5 bases). Trimming removed 5 bases at V and 3 bases at J, with 11 bases between. The CDR3 contains 14 residues. Germline lookup yields CDR1 SGHTA and CDR2 FQGTGA. CDR3 sequence (DNA): TGTGCCAGCAGCACCGGGACCACCAATCAGCCCCAGCATTTT. Protein product: CASSTGTTNQPQHF.

The CDR3 bases are TGTGCCAGCAGCTGGGACATGGATCAGCCCCAGCATTTT. Protein sequence: CASSWDMDQPQHF. The rearrangement uses TRBV5-5 and TRBJ1-5; D might be TRBD1 (6 bases). CDR1 is SGHKS, CDR2 YYEKEE, per germline (reference sequence). This CDR3 contains 13 residues. Trimming pared 3 bases from V and 5 bases from J, leaving 9 bases between.

The chain combines TRBV10-3 with TRBJ1-2; the D is unclear. The CDR3 runs 12 residues. Trimming stripped 5 bases from V and 8 bases from J, with 12 bases between. The germline CDR1 and CDR2 sequences are ENHRY and SYGVKD. The CDR3 protein is CAISLGNEGYTF. The CDR3 DNA follows: TGTGCCATCAGTCTGGGGAATGAGGGCTACACCTTC.

This chain joins TRBV7-8 and TRBJ1-2; the D is unclear. Germline lookup yields CDR1 SGHVS and CDR2 FQNEAQ. The CDR3 consists of 16 residues. Deletions cut 0 bases from V and 0 bases from J, with 11 bases between. The CDR3 spells CASSLAIGTTNYGYTF. Here the CDR3 DNA reads TGTGCCAGCAGCTTAGCGATCGGCACCACTAACTATGGCTACACCTTC.

This clonotype was found a few times. The chain carries TRBV7-3 and TRBJ1-1; 12 bases agree with TRBD1. With V trimmed by 4 bases and J by 4 bases, 10 bases remained unmatched. The CDR3 has 17 residues. Germline V gene sequence: CDR1 SGHTA, CDR2 FQGTGA. CDR3 coding DNA: TGTGCCAGCAGCTCGTGGGACAGGGGGCGAGGTATCACTGAAGCTTTCTTT. Translated, it gives CASSSWDRGRGITEAFF.

V is TRBV3-1 and J is TRBJ1-1; the D is unclear. Trimming pared 0 bases from V and 11 bases from J, leaving 13 bases between. The CDR3 loop spans 13 amino acids. CDR1 is LGHDT, CDR2 YNNKEL, per germline (reference sequence). The CDR3: CASSQDQSQEAFF. The CDR3 coding sequence is TGTGCCAGCAGCCAAGATCAGTCCCAGGAGGCTTTCTTT.

V usage is TRBV9 and J usage is TRBJ1-6; no clear D gene. CDR1 SGDLS and CDR2 YYNGEE come from the germline V gene. The CDR3 has 15 residues. Trimming stripped 7 bases from V and 6 bases from J, with 17 bases between. As DNA, the CDR3 is TGTGCCAGCTCGTCTAGTGAAATCCCTAATTCACCCCTCCACTTT. Its translation is CASSSSEIPNSPLHF.

This chain joins TRBV6-6 and TRBJ1-1, with D perhaps TRBD1 (6 bases). Trimming shortened V by 2 bases and J by 1 base, and 11 bases separated the two germline ends. Germline CDR1 and CDR2: MNHNY and SVGAGI (reference sequence). This CDR3 region has 15 residues. CDR3 sequence: CASSYLGQPNTEAFF. CDR3 in DNA: TGTGCCAGCAGTTACCTGGGACAACCGAACACTGAAGCTTTCTTT.

V is TRBV11-2 and J is TRBJ2-2; 9 nucleotides match TRBD1. Germline CDR1 and CDR2: SGHAT and FQNNGV. V dropped 8 bases and J dropped 6; count of bases not matched to a gene: 10. CDR3 length equals 15 residues. The CDR3 region is CASSTGTGSSGELFF. The CDR3 region has the DNA TGTGCCAGCTCAACGGGGACAGGGTCATCCGGGGAGCTGTTTTTT.

V gene TRBV4-1 combines with J gene TRBJ2-7; D is perhaps TRBD1 (6 bases). Germline loops: CDR1 MGHRA, CDR2 YSYEKL. This CDR3 has 16 amino acids. The V gene lost 4 bases and the J gene lost 0 bases, with 16 bases spanning the gap. Here the CDR3 reads CASSRKGARGSYEQYF. CDR3 coding DNA: TGCGCCAGCAGCCGGAAGGGAGCCAGGGGCTCCTACGAGCAGTACTTC.